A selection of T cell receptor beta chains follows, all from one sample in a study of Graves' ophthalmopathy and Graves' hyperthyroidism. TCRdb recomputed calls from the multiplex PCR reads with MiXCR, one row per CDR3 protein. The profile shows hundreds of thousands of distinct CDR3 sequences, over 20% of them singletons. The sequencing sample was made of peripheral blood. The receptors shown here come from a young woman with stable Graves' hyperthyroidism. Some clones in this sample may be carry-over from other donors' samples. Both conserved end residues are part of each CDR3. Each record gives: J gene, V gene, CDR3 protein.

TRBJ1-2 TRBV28 CASRAGTGVRGYTF
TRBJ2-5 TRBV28 CASSLGLAGGVQETQYF
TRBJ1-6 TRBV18 CASSPRDRTNSPLHF
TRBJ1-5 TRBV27 CASSPGRESGRGQPQHF
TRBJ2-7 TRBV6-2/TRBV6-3 CASSSRLADRGEQYF
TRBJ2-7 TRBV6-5 CASSYSTAGPYEQYF
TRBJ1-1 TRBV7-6 CASSLRGQYTEAFF
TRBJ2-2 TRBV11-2 CASSLRTLGPSGELFF
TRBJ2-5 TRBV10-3 CAISESHRPGQGSQETQYF
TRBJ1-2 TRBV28 CASSSWAGSSGGYTF
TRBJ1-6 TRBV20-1 CSARSRGSSYNSPLHF
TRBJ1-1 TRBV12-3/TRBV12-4 CASSLVKVTEAFF
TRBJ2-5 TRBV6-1 CASSVGNGQETQYF
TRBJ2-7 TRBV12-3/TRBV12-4 CATAGTGEYEQYF
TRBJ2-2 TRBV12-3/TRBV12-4 CASSDRSSGELFF
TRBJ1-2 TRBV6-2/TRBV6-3 CASIANRGYGYGYTF
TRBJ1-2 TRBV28 CASSFVSAGYTF
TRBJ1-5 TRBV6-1 CAAKALGDRPQHF
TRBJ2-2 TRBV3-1 CASSQGDYPNTGELFF
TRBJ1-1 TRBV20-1 CSARAPGGTEAFF
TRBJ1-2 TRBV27 CASSLLGAQLYGYTF
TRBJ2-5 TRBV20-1 CSAKWLGRFQTQYF
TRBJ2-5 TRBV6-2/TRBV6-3 CVSSTPGRIEETQYF
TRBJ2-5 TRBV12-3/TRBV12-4 CASNWGQETQYF
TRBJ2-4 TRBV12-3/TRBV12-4 CASSLIRDGIQYF
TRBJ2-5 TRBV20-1 CSASETGGRETQYF
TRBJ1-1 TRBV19 CASSANGLRSLGTEAFF
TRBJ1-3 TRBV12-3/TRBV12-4 CASSLRVGNTIYF
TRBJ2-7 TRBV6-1 CASSEWDTFSYEQYF
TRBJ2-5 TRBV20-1 CSARAKETQYF
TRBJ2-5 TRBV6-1 CASRFYAGGETQYF
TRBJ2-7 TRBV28 CARSPQGPTPSSYEQYF
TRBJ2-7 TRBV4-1 CASSQERGASYEQCF
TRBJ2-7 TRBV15 CATSRYPGTGDYEQYF
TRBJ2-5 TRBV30 CAWTIGFLAGGHETQYF
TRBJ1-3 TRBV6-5 CASSYYGGNTIYF
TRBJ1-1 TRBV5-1 CASSLGFLVGAEAFF
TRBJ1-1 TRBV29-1 CSVERTDEAFF
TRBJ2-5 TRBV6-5 CASSYPRTGVRETQYF
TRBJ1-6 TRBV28 CASGSGDNSPLHF
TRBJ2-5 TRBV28 CASSGTSGTLYQETQYF
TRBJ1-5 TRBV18 CASSPIGGGPHLSNQPQHF
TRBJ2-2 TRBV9 CASSAGTSLGELFF
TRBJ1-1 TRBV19 CASSMRPGGIAFF
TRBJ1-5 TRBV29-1 CSVGRDRGEPQHF
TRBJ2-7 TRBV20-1 CSARRSPFYEQYF
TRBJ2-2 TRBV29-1 CSVYVTGELFF
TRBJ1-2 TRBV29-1 CSVVANYGYTF
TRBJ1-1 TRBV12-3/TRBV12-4 CASSLSYSNTEAFF
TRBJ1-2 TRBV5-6 CASSSGQASGGYTF
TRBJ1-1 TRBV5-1 CASSWTTGGSTEAFF
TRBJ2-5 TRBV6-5 CATRGMGTQYF
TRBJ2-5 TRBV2 CASSAGTGGPVAQYF
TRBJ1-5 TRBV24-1 CATSDFGQGNQPQHF